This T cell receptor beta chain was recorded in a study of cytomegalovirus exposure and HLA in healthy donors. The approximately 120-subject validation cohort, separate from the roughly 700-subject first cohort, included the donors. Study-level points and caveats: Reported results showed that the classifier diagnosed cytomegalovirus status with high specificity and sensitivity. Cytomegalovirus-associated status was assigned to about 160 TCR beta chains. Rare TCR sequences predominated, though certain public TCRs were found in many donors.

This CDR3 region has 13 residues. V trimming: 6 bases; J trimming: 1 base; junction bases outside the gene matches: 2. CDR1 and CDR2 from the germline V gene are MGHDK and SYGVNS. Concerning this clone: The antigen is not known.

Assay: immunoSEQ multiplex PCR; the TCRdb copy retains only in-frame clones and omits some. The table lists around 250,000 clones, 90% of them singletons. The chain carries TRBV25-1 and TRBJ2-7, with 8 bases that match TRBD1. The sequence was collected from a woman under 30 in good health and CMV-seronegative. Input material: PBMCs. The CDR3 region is CASSWTGSYEQYF. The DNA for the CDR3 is TGTGCCAGCAGCTGGACAGGGTCCTACGAGCAGTACTTC.